These 6 T cell receptor beta chains share one sample of origin, sequenced in a study of T-cell reconstitution after alpha-beta-depleted transplantation in children. Researchers prepared the TCRbeta library using unique molecular identifiers, the study reports. TCRdb re-analysed the PCR reads in MiXCR, keeping a single row per CDR3 protein. The sample includes roughly 670,000 distinct CDR3 sequences, about 12% of them seen just once. The specimen was PBMCs, collected before TCRalphabeta/CD19-depleted stem cell transplant. These receptors came from a girl aged 2 to 9 with congenital amegakaryocytic thrombocytopenia, due to receive a stem cell transplant.

The chain recombines TRBV7-6 with TRBJ2-1; possible D gene TRBD2, 6 bases. Between the trimmed V and J ends, which lost 5 bases and 0 bases, there was a span of 14 bases. This CDR3 contains 16 residues. Per the germline V gene, CDR1 is SGHVS and CDR2 is FNYEAQ. Here the CDR3 reads CASSSSSGSSYNEQFF. CDR3 bases: TGTGCCAGCAGCAGCAGTAGCGGTAGCTCCTACAATGAGCAGTTCTTC.

Only a few counts were recorded for this clonotype. V and J are TRBV15 and TRBJ2-2; the match to TRBD2 covers 9 bases. Trimming took 0 bases from V and 7 from J; bases not matched to a gene: 6. The CDR3 has 16 residues. CDR1 and CDR2 from the germline V gene are LNHNV and YYDKDF (reference sequence). This CDR3 reads CATSREVTSGIGELFF. CDR3 coding DNA: TGTGCCACCAGCAGAGAGGTGACTAGCGGTATCGGGGAGCTGTTTTTT.

This clonotype was seen more than once but under ten times. DNA of the CDR3: TGTGCCAGTAAAACGATCCTAGCGGGAGTTGAGACCCAGTACTTC. This translates into CASKTILAGVETQYF. J is TRBJ2-5 and V is TRBV19, with TRBD2 matching 10 bases. The CDR3 is made up of 15 amino acids. After removal of 7 bases from V and 5 bases from J, the junction contained 10 bases not matched to a gene. The germline CDR1 and CDR2 sequences are LNHDA and SQIVND (reference sequence).

The chain recombines TRBV12-3 or TRBV12-4 with TRBJ2-2, with D unresolved. The V and J ends lost 1 base and 6 bases respectively, with 12 bases between them. The length of the CDR3 is 15 residues. In nucleotides, the CDR3 is TGTGCCAGCAGTTTAGTGGGATCCGGGTCCGGGGAGCTGTTTTTT. Translated, it gives CASSLVGSGSGELFF.

V usage is TRBV11-2 and J usage is TRBJ2-7; D is perhaps TRBD1 (6 bases). V was trimmed by 0 bases and J by 5 bases, leaving 20 bases between them. The V gene's germline CDR1 is SGHAT and CDR2 FQNNGV. The CDR3 runs to 17 residues. CDR3 protein: CASSLEVPGVIVDEQYF. The CDR3 nucleotides read TGTGCCAGCAGCTTAGAAGTCCCAGGGGTGATCGTTGACGAGCAGTACTTC.

V is TRBV11-2 and J is TRBJ2-1; TRBD2 aligns across 11 bases. With 5 bases clipped from V and 5 bases from J, the junction kept 8 bases outside the gene matches. This CDR3 contains 16 residues. Germline CDR1 reads SGHAT; CDR2 reads FQNNGV. CDR3 DNA: TGTGCCAGCAGCCGTCGTGGGGGACTAGCGGACAATGAGCAGTTCTTC. Amino acid sequence: CASSRRGGLADNEQFF.